These 32 T cell receptor beta chains were sequenced from one sample in a study of shared clonotypes between healthy human individuals. Libraries were prepared by immunoSEQ multiplex PCR; TCRdb keeps only in-frame clonotypes and omits some of them. This sample has about 2.4 million clones; just over 90% occur once, and the top ten carry roughly 0.13%. Material for sequencing was naive CD4+ T cells sorted from blood. Subset meaning: CD45RA+ positively selected. These receptors originate from a man aged 18 to 30 in good health.

Regarding this clone: Other DNA sequences from this sample encode an identical CDR3 as well. The J gene is TRBJ1-4, the V gene TRBV9; D remains unclear. CDR1 is SGDLS and CDR2 is YYNGEE in the germline V gene. CDR3 length: 15 residues. V was shortened by 0 bases and J by 0 bases, with 6 bases between the two germline ends. CDR3 coding DNA: TGTGCCAGCAGCGTAGGAGGCGCAACTAATGAAAAACTGTTTTTT. Amino acid sequence: CASSVGGATNEKLFF.

Details on this clone: Other DNA sequences from this sample encode an identical CDR3 as well. The chain links TRBV7-2 to TRBJ2-1; 11 positions match TRBD1. Looked up from germline, CDR1 is SGHTA and CDR2 is FQGNSA. The CDR3 contains 14 residues. V lost 5 bases to trimming and J lost 7 bases; unmatched junction nucleotides: 4. DNA for the CDR3: TGTGCCAGCAGCCCGGACAGGGGGCGGAATGAGCAGTTCTTC. Translation: CASSPDRGRNEQFF.

The rearrangement joins TRBV10-2 to TRBJ2-5; TRBD1 aligns across 10 bases. This CDR3 spans 15 amino acids. The V and J ends lost 1 base and 4 bases, in that order; junction bases with no gene match: 3. Per the germline V gene, CDR1 is WSHSY and CDR2 is SAAADI. CDR3 in DNA: TGCGCCAGCAGTGAGTGGGGGACAGGGGCAGAGACCCAGTACTTC. The encoded protein is CASSEWGTGAETQYF.

The chain employs TRBV6-5 and TRBJ1-4, with 9 bases fitting TRBD1. Germline assignment: CDR1 MNHEY and CDR2 SVGAGI. V lost 6 bases and J lost 2; bases outside the gene matches: 4. The CDR3 has 15 amino acids. CDR3 nucleotides: TGTGCCAGCAGAGCCGGGACAGGGACTAATGAAAAACTGTTTTTT. Its protein is CASRAGTGTNEKLFF.

The genes are TRBV19 and TRBJ2-7, with TRBD2 matching 13 bases. Germline V lookup: CDR1 LNHDA, CDR2 SQIVND (reference sequence). J gave up 0 bases and V 5 bases, and 7 bases lay outside the gene matches. CDR3 length equals 17 residues. CDR3 in DNA: TGTGCCAGTAGTCGGACTAGCGGGAGCCCTAGCTCCTACGAGCAGTACTTC. Protein sequence: CASSRTSGSPSSYEQYF.

The chain has TRBV30 and TRBJ1-5; 7 nucleotides agree with TRBD1. V shed 2 bases and J 5 bases; nucleotides not matched to a gene: 6. CDR3 length equals 14 residues. Germline V gene sequence: CDR1 GTSNPN, CDR2 SVGIG (reference sequence). As DNA, the CDR3 is TGTGCCTGGAGTCAGTTAACAGGGGATCAGCCCCAGCATTTT. This translates into CAWSQLTGDQPQHF.

J is TRBJ2-7 and V is TRBV23-1; 12 bases agree with TRBD1. TRBV23-1 is filed as an ORF, its function uncertain. This CDR3 region has 16 residues. After removal of 0 bases from V and 5 bases from J, the junction contained 5 bases not matched to a gene. Here the CDR3 DNA reads TGCGCCAGCAGTCAATCTAGGGGACAGGGGGCTCACGAGCAGTACTTC. Protein product: CASSQSRGQGAHEQYF.

The V gene is TRBV6-1, the J gene TRBJ2-3; 8 bases fit TRBD2. The CDR3 sequence is 15 residues long. Losses at the gene ends were 4 bases for V and 2 bases for J; bases not matched to a gene: 5. Germline CDR1 reads MNHNS; CDR2 reads SASEGT. In nucleotides, the CDR3 is TGTGCCAGCAGTGGGAGCGGGGGTTACACAGATACGCAGTATTTT. It yields the protein CASSGSGGYTDTQYF.

To note about this clone: The junction shows a germline mismatch at one end, possibly a read error. The genes are TRBV7-9 and TRBJ1-2, with D unclear. The CDR3 runs to 13 residues. Germline CDR1 and CDR2: SEHNR and FQNEAQ (reference sequence). The CDR3 nucleotides are TGTGCCAGCAGCTTAGAGGGATTTGGGCCTCAAAACTTC. Protein: CASSLEGFGPQNF.

As regards this clone: Likely a read error: the CDR3 ends without its conserved phenylalanine or tryptophan. The rearrangement uses TRBV30 and TRBJ2-7; TRBD1 aligns across 9 bases. The CDR3 runs 15 residues. After removal of 2 bases from V and 3 bases from J, the junction contained 8 bases not matched to a gene. From germline, CDR1 is GTSNPN and CDR2 SVGIG (reference sequence). The CDR3 reads CAWSLGQGGGYEQYL. DNA for the CDR3: TGTGCCTGGAGTCTGGGACAGGGCGGTGGCTACGAGCAGTACCTC.

Notes on this clone: This CDR3 is also generated by other DNA sequences in the sample. The V call is TRBV6-6, the J call TRBJ2-7; TRBD1 matches at 10 bases. The CDR3 spans 14 residues. Germline V CDR1 and CDR2: MNHNY, SVGAGI (reference sequence). With V trimmed by 2 bases and J by 3 bases, 1 base remained unmatched. CDR3 sequence (DNA): TGTGCCAGCAGTTACGGGACAGGGGTCTACGAGCAGTACTTC. Translation: CASSYGTGVYEQYF.

The chain is built from TRBV12-5 and TRBJ2-3; 9 bases agree with TRBD1. J lost 2 bases, V lost 9 bases, and 6 bases had no gene match. The CDR3 loop spans 14 amino acids. CDR1 and CDR2 from the germline V gene are LGHNT and FRNRAP. The CDR3 here is CASSGQGHTDTQYF. CDR3 in DNA: TGTGCTAGCTCAGGACAGGGGCACACAGATACGCAGTATTTT.

Turning to this clone: Other nucleotide sequences from this sample produce the same CDR3. V usage is TRBV7-6 and J usage is TRBJ2-2; D remains ambiguous. Germline V CDR1 and CDR2: SGHVS, FNYEAQ. The CDR3 contains 12 residues. The V and J ends lost 2 bases and 5 bases respectively, with 3 bases between them. The CDR3 is CASSLNTGELFF. The CDR3 nucleotides read TGTGCCAGCAGCTTAAATACCGGGGAGCTGTTTTTT.

The V and J genes are TRBV5-1 and TRBJ2-1; D may correspond to TRBD1 or TRBD2 (6 bases each). The V gene lost 4 bases and the J gene lost 1 base, with 12 bases spanning the gap. Germline CDR1 reads SGHRS; CDR2 reads YFSETQ. The CDR3 covers 15 residues. The CDR3 DNA follows: TGCGCCAGCAGCACGGAAGGGGGGTCCTACAATGAGCAGTTCTTC. Translating gives CASSTEGGSYNEQFF.

On this clone itself: Being one base from a much bigger clone, this may be a read error. Distinct nucleotide sequences in the sample also encode this CDR3. The rearrangement joins TRBV7-9 to TRBJ2-2, with D uncertain. CDR3 length: 12 amino acids. V was clipped by 3 bases and J by 3 bases, with 2 bases between them. Germline V gene lookup returns CDR1 SEHNR and CDR2 FQNEAQ (reference sequence). CDR3 sequence: CASSFDTGELFF. DNA for the CDR3: TGTGCCAGCAGCTTTGACACCGGGGAGCTGTTTTTT.

The chain carries TRBV2 and TRBJ2-7; D not resolved. V was shortened by 6 bases and J by 3 bases, with 3 bases between the two germline ends. The CDR3 is 10 residues long. CDR1 and CDR2 from the germline V gene are SNHLY and FYNNEI. CDR3 protein: CASRLYEQYF. CDR3 sequence (DNA): TGTGCCAGCAGGCTCTACGAGCAGTACTTC.

The chain links TRBV18 to TRBJ1-2; a possible D gene is TRBD1 (5 bases). This CDR3 is built from 13 residues. Trimming pared 5 bases from V and 0 bases from J, leaving 7 bases between. Germline values: CDR1 KGHSH, CDR2 LQKENI. The DNA of the CDR3 is TGTGCCAGCTCAGCGACAGCTAACTATGGCTACACCTTC. It encodes CASSATANYGYTF.

The V and J genes are TRBV27 and TRBJ2-3; 10 bases are a match to TRBD2. The CDR3 consists of 14 residues. Germline V gene lookup returns CDR1 MNHEY and CDR2 SMNVEV (reference sequence). J lost 8 bases, V lost 5 bases, and 7 bases had no gene match. The CDR3 nucleotides read TGTGCCAGCAGTATAGCGGGGGGCCAGACTACGCAGTATTTT. Its protein product is CASSIAGGQTTQYF.

The CDR3 DNA sequence: TGCGCCAGCAGCCAAGACGGCAGACTGCACGAGCAGTACTTC. It codes for CASSQDGRLHEQYF. The genes are TRBV4-3 and TRBJ2-7; no reliable D call. From germline, CDR1 is LGHNA and CDR2 YSLEER. The V end was cut by 0 bases, the J end by 5 bases, with 11 bases between. This CDR3 is 14 amino acids long.

This chain joins TRBV19 and TRBJ2-1; 10 bases agree with TRBD2. Per germline, CDR1 LNHDA and CDR2 SQIVND (reference sequence). The CDR3 spans 14 residues. Unmatched junction bases numbered 4, after V lost 5 bases and J lost 6 bases. The CDR3 coding sequence is TGTGCCAGTAGTGATCCTAGCGGGAGCAATGAGCAGTTCTTC. Protein: CASSDPSGSNEQFF.

V and J are TRBV27 and TRBJ2-7; D is unclear. Trimming left V 8 bases short and J 0 bases short, with 17 bases between. Looked up from germline, CDR1 is MNHEY and CDR2 is SMNVEV (reference sequence). The CDR3 consists of 15 residues. DNA of the CDR3: TGTGCCAGCCGAAGGTCGGACGGTTACTCCTACGAGCAGTACTTC. It is translated as CASRRSDGYSYEQYF.

This chain connects TRBV30 to TRBJ1-4; D perhaps matches TRBD1 (5 bases). The germline gives CDR1 GTSNPN, CDR2 SVGIG (reference sequence). V was cut by 3 bases and J by 4 bases, with 15 bases left in between. The CDR3 contains 15 residues. The CDR3 loop reads CAWRGDSFFNEKLFF. As DNA, the CDR3 is TGTGCCTGGAGGGGCGACAGCTTTTTTAATGAAAAACTGTTTTTT. The variable domain in full, completed from reference TRBV30 and TRBJ1-4, reads SQTIHQWPATLVQPVGSPLSLECTVEGTSNPNLYWYRQAAGRGLQLLFYSVGIGQISSEVPQNLSASRPQDRQFILSSKKLLLSDSGFYLCAWRGDSFFNEKLFFGSGTQLSVL.

This clone has just a few counts. This chain joins TRBV7-9 and TRBJ1-6; TRBD1 matches at 7 bases. From germline, CDR1 is SEHNR and CDR2 FQNEAQ (reference sequence). The J segment lost 10 bases and the V segment lost 5 bases, leaving 14 bases of the junction unmatched. The length of the CDR3 is 16 residues. CDR3 in DNA: TGTGCCAGCAGCGCAGACGACAGGGATGATTGGTCACCCCTCCACTTT. The encoded protein is CASSADDRDDWSPLHF.

The chain employs TRBV5-1 and TRBJ1-2; D not certain. The length of the CDR3 is 15 residues. V was trimmed by 4 bases and J by 2 bases, leaving 15 bases between them. CDR1 is SGHRS and CDR2 is YFSETQ in the germline V gene. CDR3 nucleotides: TGCGCCAGCAGCGTAGGGCCCCCCTTGAACTATGGCTACACCTTC. It yields the protein CASSVGPPLNYGYTF.

This chain joins TRBV7-9 and TRBJ2-2; 12 bases are a match to TRBD2. CDR1 and CDR2 from the germline V gene are SEHNR and FQNEAQ (reference sequence). The V segment lost 6 bases and the J segment 2 bases; nucleotides outside the gene matches: 4. The CDR3 length is 16 residues. The CDR3 sequence is CASSRLAGANTGELFF. In DNA form, the CDR3 reads TGTGCCAGCAGTCGACTAGCGGGGGCCAACACCGGGGAGCTGTTTTTT.

This chain links TRBV2 with TRBJ1-2; no definite D call. V was shortened by 6 bases and J by 7 bases, with 12 bases between the two germline ends. Germline loops: CDR1 SNHLY, CDR2 FYNNEI. The CDR3 contains 12 residues. CDR3: CASRERQGGYTF. CDR3 nucleotides: TGTGCCAGCAGAGAGAGACAAGGTGGCTACACCTTC.

This clone has a handful of counts. This CDR3 is CSAPWGAEAFF. CDR3 bases: TGCAGTGCTCCCTGGGGCGCTGAAGCTTTCTTT. The chain uses TRBV20-1 and TRBJ1-1; weak D call: TRBD1 (5 bases). CDR3 size: 11 residues. V was clipped by 5 bases and J by 6 bases, with 10 bases between them. Germline values: CDR1 DFQATT, CDR2 SNEGSKA (reference sequence).

Comments on this clone: One end of the junction varies from germline; a read error may be responsible. The rearrangement links TRBV5-1 to TRBJ2-7, with 7 nucleotides matching TRBD2. The germline V gene encodes CDR1 SGHRS and CDR2 YFSETQ. The CDR3 runs to 13 residues. The CDR3 sequence is CASTLGGSYEQYF. The CDR3 region has the DNA TGCGCCAGCACCTTGGGGGGGTCCTACGAGCAGTACTTC.

The DNA for the CDR3 is TGTGCCAGCAGCTTAACGGGAGCCCGCAATGAGCAGTTCTTC. Residues: CASSLTGARNEQFF. This chain links TRBV5-6 with TRBJ2-1, with TRBD2 as a possible D gene (6 bases). Germline V CDR1 and CDR2: SGHDT, YYEEEE. The CDR3 runs 14 residues. V lost 2 bases to trimming and J lost 6 bases, with 12 bases between them.

This clone was seen a single time. V usage is TRBV7-9 and J usage is TRBJ2-1; D is perhaps TRBD2 (6 bases). There are 16 residues in the CDR3. V lost 7 bases to trimming and J lost 2 bases, with 18 bases between them. Per germline, CDR1 SEHNR and CDR2 FQNEAQ (reference sequence). CDR3 in DNA: TGTGCCAGCACCTACCTAGGAGGGGCTGCCTACAATGAGCAGTTCTTC. Protein sequence: CASTYLGGAAYNEQFF.

As concerns this clone: The same CDR3 is also encoded by other DNA sequences in this sample. The CDR3 here is CASSSAVSSYNEQFF. CDR3 DNA sequence: TGCGCCAGCAGCTCAGCGGTGAGCTCCTACAATGAGCAGTTCTTC. V and J are TRBV5-1 and TRBJ2-1; TRBD2 is a possible D gene (5 bases). CDR3 length equals 15 residues. Trimming took 3 bases from V and 0 from J, leaving 10 bases between them. Per germline, CDR1 SGHRS and CDR2 YFSETQ.

This chain uses TRBV5-1 with TRBJ2-5; TRBD2 aligns across 7 bases. The CDR3 covers 16 residues. Germline V gives CDR1 SGHRS, CDR2 YFSETQ. The trim removed 1 base at V and 7 bases at J, leaving 13 bases unmatched. CDR3 bases: TGCGCCAGCAGCTTGCGCCCAGCGGGGCCCTCAGGGACCCAGTACTTC. Protein: CASSLRPAGPSGTQYF.